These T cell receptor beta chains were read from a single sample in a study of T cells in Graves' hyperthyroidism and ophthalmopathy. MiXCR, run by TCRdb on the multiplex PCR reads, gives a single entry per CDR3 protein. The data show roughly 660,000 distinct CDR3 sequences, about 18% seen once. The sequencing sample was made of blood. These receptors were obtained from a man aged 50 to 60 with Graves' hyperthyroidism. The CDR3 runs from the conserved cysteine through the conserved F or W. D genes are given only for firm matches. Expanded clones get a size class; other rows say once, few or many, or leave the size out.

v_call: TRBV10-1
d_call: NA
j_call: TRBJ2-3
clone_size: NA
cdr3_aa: CASSDGGSEDTQYF
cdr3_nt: TGCGCCAGCAGTGATGGGGGCTCGGAAGATACGCAGTATTTT

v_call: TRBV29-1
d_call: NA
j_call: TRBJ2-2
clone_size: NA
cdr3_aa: CRKVGGPGELFF
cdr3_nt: TGCCGTAAAGTAGGGGGGCCCGGGGAGCTGTTTTTT

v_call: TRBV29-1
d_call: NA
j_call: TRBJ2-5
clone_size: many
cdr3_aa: CSVEAVGLGETQYF
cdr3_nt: TGCAGCGTTGAAGCTGTGGGACTGGGAGAGACCCAGTACTTC

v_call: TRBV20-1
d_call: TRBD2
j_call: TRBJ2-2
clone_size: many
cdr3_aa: CSAGTSGRVAGELFF
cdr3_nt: TGCAGTGCTGGGACTAGCGGGAGGGTTGCCGGGGAGCTGTTTTTT

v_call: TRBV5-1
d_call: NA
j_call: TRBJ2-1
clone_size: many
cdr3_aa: CASSLADGLSSYNEQFF
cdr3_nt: TGCGCCAGCAGCTTGGCCGACGGGCTGAGCTCCTACAATGAGCAGTTCTTC

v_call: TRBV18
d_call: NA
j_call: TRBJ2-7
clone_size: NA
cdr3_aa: CASSPPYSLSYEQYF
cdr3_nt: TGTGCCAGCTCACCACCTTACAGTCTATCCTACGAGCAGTACTTC

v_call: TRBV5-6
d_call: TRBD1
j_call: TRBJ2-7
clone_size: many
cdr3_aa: CASRDRGPEQYF
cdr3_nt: TGTGCCAGCCGGGACAGGGGACCCGAGCAGTACTTC

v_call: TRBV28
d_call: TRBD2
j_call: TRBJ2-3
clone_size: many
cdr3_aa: CASSLLVAGVPDTQYF
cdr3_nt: TGTGCCAGCAGTTTACTCGTAGCGGGAGTCCCAGATACGCAGTATTTT

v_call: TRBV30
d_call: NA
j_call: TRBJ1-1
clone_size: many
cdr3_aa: CAWSVRRRGEAFF
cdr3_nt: TGTGCCTGGAGTGTACGCCGTCGGGGGGAAGCTTTCTTT

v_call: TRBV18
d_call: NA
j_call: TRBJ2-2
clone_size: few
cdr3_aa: CASSPQVRDTGELFF
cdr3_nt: TGTGCCAGCTCACCACAGGTGCGGGACACCGGGGAGCTGTTTTTT

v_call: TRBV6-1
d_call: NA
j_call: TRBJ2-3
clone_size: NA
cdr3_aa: CASINGGFADTQYF
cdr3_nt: TGTGCCAGCATAAATGGGGGGTTCGCAGATACGCAGTATTTT

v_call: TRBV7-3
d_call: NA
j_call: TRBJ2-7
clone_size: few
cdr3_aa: CASSSRGRAEGSYEQYF
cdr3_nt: TGTGCCAGCAGCTCACGAGGGCGGGCAGAAGGCTCCTACGAGCAGTACTTC

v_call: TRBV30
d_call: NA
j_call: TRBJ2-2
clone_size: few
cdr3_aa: CAWTRNTGELFF
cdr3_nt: TGTGCCTGGACTAGAAACACCGGGGAGCTGTTTTTT

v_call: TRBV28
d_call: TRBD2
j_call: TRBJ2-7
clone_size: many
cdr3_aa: CASSSGAGGFRNEQYF
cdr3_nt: TGTGCCAGCAGTTCCGGAGCGGGAGGGTTTAGAAACGAGCAGTACTTC

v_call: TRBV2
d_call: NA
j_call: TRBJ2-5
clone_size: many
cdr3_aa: CASNRELQETQYF
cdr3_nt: TGTGCCAGCAACAGGGAACTCCAAGAGACCCAGTACTTC

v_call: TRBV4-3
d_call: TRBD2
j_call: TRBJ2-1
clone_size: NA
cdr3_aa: CASSQELAGGPKYNEQFF
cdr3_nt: TGCGCCAGCAGCCAAGAACTAGCGGGAGGGCCGAAGTACAATGAGCAGTTCTTC

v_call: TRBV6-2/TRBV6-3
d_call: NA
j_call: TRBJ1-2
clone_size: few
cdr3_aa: CASSPLDYGHTF
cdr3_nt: TGTGCCAGCAGCCCCCTCGACTATGGCCACACCTTC

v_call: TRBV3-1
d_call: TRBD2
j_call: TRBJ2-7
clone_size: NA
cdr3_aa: CASNQRGSIYEQYF
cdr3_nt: TGTGCCAGCAACCAGCGCGGGAGTATCTACGAGCAGTACTTC